The 22 T cell receptor beta chains listed next were all sequenced from one sample in a study of T-cell reconstitution after alpha-beta-depleted transplantation in children. Preparation of the TCRbeta library involved a method that used unique molecular identifiers. TCRdb reprocessed the PCR reads via MiXCR and lists one record per CDR3 protein. The sample lists some 840,000 distinct CDR3 sequences; 15% to 20% were seen once. The source material was PBMCs, mostly from graft donor cells, sampled 360 days after TCRalphabeta/CD19-depleted stem cell transplant. The receptors come from a male patient between 5 and 17 years old who had a stem cell transplant for acute lymphoblastic leukemia, so the T cells may come from the graft donor.

This clonotype was seen more than once but under ten times. The chain couples TRBV4-1 to TRBJ2-7, with TRBD2 matching 11 bases. The CDR3 is 16 amino acids. In germline, CDR1 is MGHRA, CDR2 YSYEKL. Losses at the gene ends were 4 bases for V and 4 bases for J; bases not matched to a gene: 9. The CDR3 bases are TGCGCCAGCAGCCCCTATACTAGCGGGAGAGGGTACGAGCAGTACTTC. Translating gives CASSPYTSGRGYEQYF.

The chain has TRBV27 and TRBJ2-7, with 10 positions matching TRBD2. Trimming took 6 bases from V and 0 from J; bases not matched to a gene: 11. The CDR3 has 17 residues. Germline V gives CDR1 MNHEY, CDR2 SMNVEV (reference sequence). CDR3 bases: TGTGCCAGCAGCGCGGGACTAGCGTTGTACAGCTCCTACGAGCAGTACTTC. Its protein product is CASSAGLALYSSYEQYF.

This clonotype has a handful of counts. The chain's CDR3 is CSASFYGGGEYYNEQFF. CDR3 coding DNA: TGCAGTGCGTCGTTCTATGGCGGGGGCGAGTACTACAATGAGCAGTTCTTC. The chain links TRBV20-1 to TRBJ2-1; TRBD2 might be the D (7 bases). This CDR3 comprises 17 residues. V lost 6 bases and J 3 bases, leaving 24 bases between the germline ends. Germline V gene data show CDR1 as DFQATT and CDR2 as SNEGSKA (reference sequence).

This clonotype was observed at least ten times. The J gene is TRBJ2-3, the V gene TRBV18; no clear D. The CDR3 extends over 15 amino acids. CDR1 is KGHSH and CDR2 is LQKENI in the germline V gene. Between the trimmed V and J ends, which lost 0 bases and 5 bases, there was a span of 12 bases. The CDR3 DNA reads TGTGCCAGCTCACCACCGTCCAGTCGTGGAGATACGCAGTATTTT. Protein product: CASSPPSSRGDTQYF. Variable domain in full (rest from reference TRBV18 and TRBJ2-3): NAGVMQNPRHLVRRRGQEARLRCSPMKGHSHVYWYRQLPEEGLKFMVYLQKENIIDESGMPKERFSAEFPKEGPSILRIQQVVRGDSAAYFCASSPPSSRGDTQYFGPGTRLTVL.

This chain uses TRBV11-2 with TRBJ1-1; TRBD1 might be the D (5 bases). The CDR3 consists of 13 residues. Trimming cost V 4 bases and J 11 bases, with 17 bases left between them. Looked up from germline, CDR1 is SGHAT and CDR2 is FQNNGV. CDR3 sequence reads: CASSYGIQVSAFF. The CDR3 bases are TGTGCCAGCAGCTACGGCATACAGGTTTCGGCTTTCTTT.

This clonotype was observed many times. The chain carries TRBV7-3 and TRBJ2-2, with 11 nucleotides matching TRBD2. V lost 5 bases to trimming and J lost 3 bases; unmatched junction nucleotides: 5. The CDR3 runs 16 residues. The germline gives CDR1 SGHTA, CDR2 FQGTGA. The CDR3 coding sequence is TGTGCCAGCAGCCCCCGACTAGCGGGACACACCGGGGAGCTGTTTTTT. Translating it yields CASSPRLAGHTGELFF.

This chain uses TRBV5-1 with TRBJ2-7; no reliable D call. V lost 4 bases, J lost 0 bases, and 14 bases lay in between. Germline loops: CDR1 SGHRS, CDR2 YFSETQ. This CDR3 region has 15 residues. The DNA of the CDR3 is TGCGCCAGCAGCCCCAGGCGGACCAACTCCTACGAGCAGTACTTC. Residues: CASSPRRTNSYEQYF.

The chain links TRBV12-3 or TRBV12-4 to TRBJ2-1; D might be TRBD2 (7 bases). V gave up 5 bases and J gave up 8 bases, with 25 bases separating them. The CDR3 runs to 17 residues. The CDR3 DNA sequence: TGTGCCAGCAGTCCTCTTCTGACTAGGGGGGGTAATGATGAGCAGTTCTTC. This encodes CASSPLLTRGGNDEQFF.

A few counts support this clonotype. V usage is TRBV29-1 and J usage is TRBJ2-7; 7 nucleotides align to TRBD2. CDR1 SQVTM and CDR2 ANQGSEA come from the germline V gene. After removal of 7 bases from V and 2 bases from J, the junction contained 8 bases not matched to a gene. The CDR3 has 13 residues. The CDR3 nucleotides read TGCAGCGCAGCACGACGGGGGGCCTACGAGCAGTACTTC. Its protein is CSAARRGAYEQYF.

This clonotype was recorded a few times. The chain uses TRBV6-5 and TRBJ1-2; D uncertain. CDR3 length: 13 residues. Trimming took 5 bases from V and 4 from J, leaving 11 bases between them. CDR1 is MNHEY, CDR2 SVGAGI, per germline. The chain's CDR3 is CASSTTDVYGYTF. The CDR3 nucleotides read TGTGCCAGCAGTACTACCGATGTCTATGGCTACACCTTC.

There are a few counts of this clonotype. The V call is TRBV10-3, the J call TRBJ2-3; maybe TRBD2 (7 bases). The CDR3 totals 17 residues. Germline assignment: CDR1 ENHRY and CDR2 SYGVKD. V was pared by 5 bases and J by 1 base, with 19 bases between. The CDR3 reads CAISRGGGRAGTDTQYF. CDR3 sequence (DNA): TGTGCCATCAGTCGAGGGGGTGGGAGGGCCGGCACAGATACGCAGTATTTT.

This clonotype was seen a handful of times. This sequence joins TRBV29-1 and TRBJ2-1; no firm D call. Deletions cut 3 bases from V and 6 bases from J, with 9 bases between. Germline CDR1 SQVTM, CDR2 ANQGSEA. The CDR3 is 12 amino acids. The CDR3 DNA reads TGCAGCGTTGAGAGTGATCCCAATGAGCAGTTCTTC. Encoded protein: CSVESDPNEQFF.

The chain carries TRBV6-1 and TRBJ2-7; 7 nucleotides agree with TRBD2. Germline lookup yields CDR1 MNHNS and CDR2 SASEGT. The CDR3 is 16 amino acids. Trimming took 7 bases from V and 4 from J; bases not matched to a gene: 16. In nucleotides, the CDR3 is TGTGCCAGCACCGGCCTGGGTCGCGGGAGTGCATACGAGCAGTACTTC. Encoded protein: CASTGLGRGSAYEQYF.

The chain uses TRBV12-3 or TRBV12-4 and TRBJ2-7, with 7 positions matching TRBD2. V dropped 6 bases and J dropped 7; count of bases not matched to a gene: 12. The CDR3 runs to 14 residues. CDR3 loop: CASSIAGPGGEQYF. The CDR3 DNA follows: TGTGCCAGCAGCATAGCAGGACCCGGGGGGGAGCAGTACTTC.

The genes are TRBV5-4 and TRBJ2-7; the D gene is possibly TRBD2 (6 bases). The CDR3 totals 17 residues. Germline-derived CDR1 and CDR2 are SGHNT and YYREEE (reference sequence). V gave up 4 bases and J gave up 0 bases, with 20 bases separating them. The CDR3 protein is CASSRPGLLSNSYEQYF. The CDR3 region has the DNA TGTGCCAGCAGCCGCCCGGGACTTCTATCTAACTCCTACGAGCAGTACTTC. Drawing the rest from reference TRBV5-4 and TRBJ2-7, the complete variable domain is ETGVTQSPTHLIKTRGQQVTLRCSSQSGHNTVSWYQQALGQGPQFIFQYYREEENGRGNFPPRFSGLQFPNYSSELNVNALELDDSALYLCASSRPGLLSNSYEQYFGPGTRLTVT.

This chain links TRBV11-2 with TRBJ2-3; D is perhaps TRBD1 (5 bases). The CDR3 is 15 residues long. Germline V gene sequence: CDR1 SGHAT, CDR2 FQNNGV. The V end lost 8 bases, the J end lost 0 bases, and 15 bases lay between the germline ends. This CDR3 is CASGKTGDSTDTQYF. CDR3 DNA: TGTGCCAGCGGCAAAACAGGAGATAGCACAGATACGCAGTATTTT.

This clonotype was picked up a small number of times. The V and J genes are TRBV6-5 and TRBJ2-1; D may correspond to TRBD1 or TRBD2 (7 bases each). V was pared by 2 bases and J by 4 bases, with 15 bases between. Germline CDR1 is MNHEY and CDR2 is SVGAGI. The CDR3 totals 16 residues. CDR3 in amino acids: CASSYARGGAYNEQFF. The CDR3 DNA reads TGTGCCAGCAGTTACGCCAGGGGGGGAGCATACAATGAGCAGTTCTTC.

This chain joins TRBV6-2 or TRBV6-3 and TRBJ1-1; TRBD1 might be the D (5 bases). The V gene's germline CDR1 is MNHEY and CDR2 SVGEGT. Between the trimmed V and J ends, which lost 6 bases and 5 bases, there was a span of 13 bases. There are 13 residues in the CDR3. CDR3 sequence (DNA): TGTGCCAGCAGACGCAGGGAGGAGACTGAAGCTTTCTTT. This translates into CASRRREETEAFF.

V is TRBV20-1 and J is TRBJ2-5; the D call may be TRBD1 or TRBD2 (5 bases each). Germline assignment: CDR1 DFQATT and CDR2 SNEGSKA (reference sequence). The V and J ends lost 1 base and 5 bases respectively, with 11 bases between them. CDR3 size: 13 residues. CDR3 sequence (DNA): TGCAGTGCTAGAGCCGGGGCCGGGGAGACCCAGTACTTC. It yields the protein CSARAGAGETQYF.

This clonotype was recorded a few times. The V gene is TRBV9, the J gene TRBJ2-5; unclear D gene. Trimming left V 0 bases short and J 8 bases short, with 11 bases between. This CDR3 has 13 amino acids. CDR1 SGDLS and CDR2 YYNGEE come from the germline V gene. CDR3 DNA: TGTGCCAGCAGCGTAGTTCCGGACGATACCCAGTACTTC. Translated: CASSVVPDDTQYF.

The table lists this clonotype with a few counts. The J gene is TRBJ1-3, the V gene TRBV25-1, with D unclear. This CDR3 has 14 residues. Trimming removed 7 bases at V and 1 base at J, with 11 bases between. CDR1 is MGHDK and CDR2 is SYGVNS in the germline V gene. CDR3 bases: TGTGCCAGCAAAACGGCGAAATCTGGAAACACCATATATTTT. It codes for CASKTAKSGNTIYF. The entire variable domain, with the rest obtained from reference TRBV25-1 and TRBJ1-3, is as follows: EADIYQTPRYLVIGTGKKITLECSQTMGHDKMYWYQQDPGMELHLIHYSYGVNSTEKGDLSSESTVSRIRTEHFPLTLESARPSHTSQYLCASKTAKSGNTIYFGEGSWLTVV.

This clonotype was counted only a few times. V is TRBV20-1 and J is TRBJ2-1, with 12 bases that match TRBD2. Per germline, CDR1 DFQATT and CDR2 SNEGSKA (reference sequence). V lost 3 bases and J lost 9; bases outside the gene matches: 6. This CDR3 spans 14 amino acids. The CDR3: CSARTSGRVGEQFF. Written as DNA, the CDR3 is TGCAGTGCTAGGACTAGCGGGAGAGTGGGTGAGCAGTTCTTC.